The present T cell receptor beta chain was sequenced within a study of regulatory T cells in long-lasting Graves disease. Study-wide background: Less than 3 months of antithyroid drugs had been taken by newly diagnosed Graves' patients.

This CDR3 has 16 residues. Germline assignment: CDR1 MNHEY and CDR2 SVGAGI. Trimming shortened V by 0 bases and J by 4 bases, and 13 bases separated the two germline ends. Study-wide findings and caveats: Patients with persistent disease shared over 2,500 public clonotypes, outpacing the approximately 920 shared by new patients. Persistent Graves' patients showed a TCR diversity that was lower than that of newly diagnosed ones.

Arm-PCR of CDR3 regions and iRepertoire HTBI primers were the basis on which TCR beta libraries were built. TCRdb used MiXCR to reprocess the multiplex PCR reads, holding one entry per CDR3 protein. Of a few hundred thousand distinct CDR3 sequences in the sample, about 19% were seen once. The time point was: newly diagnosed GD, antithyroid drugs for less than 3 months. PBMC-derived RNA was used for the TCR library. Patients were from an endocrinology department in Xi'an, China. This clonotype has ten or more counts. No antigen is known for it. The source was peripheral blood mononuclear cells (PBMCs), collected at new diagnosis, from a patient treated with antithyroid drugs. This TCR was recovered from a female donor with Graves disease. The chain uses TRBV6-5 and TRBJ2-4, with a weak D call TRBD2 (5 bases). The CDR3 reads CASSYSGRTGKNIQYF. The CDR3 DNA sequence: TGTGCCAGCAGTTACTCGGGGAGAACGGGAAAAAACATTCAGTACTTC.